This T cell receptor beta chain was sequenced for a study of spatial heterogeneity in lung cancer. Across the whole study: Detected beta-chain sequences consistently exceeded alpha-chain sequences. Findings and caveats of the study: Tracking of tumor mutation counts was seen in expanded intratumoral alpha and beta TCR counts. Of the expanded TCRs, ubiquitous and regional counts tracked the counts of ubiquitous and regional nonsynonymous mutations, respectively.

This clonotype appeared many times. What it binds is unknown. Since it is a stray read in a library aimed at alpha chains, this beta chain has a size that is not meaningful. TCRdb fed the 5' RACE reads into MiXCR, producing one record per CDR3 protein. Of around 7,000 distinct CDR3 sequences listed, roughly 13% are singletons. Indicated time point: sample taken at primary tumor resection. Donors were 72 untreated early-stage non-small cell lung cancer patients. This CDR3 spans 14 amino acids. V lost 0 bases and J 5 bases, leaving 8 bases between the germline ends. Germline CDR1 reads SGHTA; CDR2 reads FQGNSA.

V usage is TRBV7-2 and J usage is TRBJ1-5; D possibly corresponds to TRBD1 (5 bases). The sequence came from a female donor with early-stage non-small cell lung cancer. Source: lung tumor tissue, taken at surgery. CDR3: CASSLAPGDQPQHF. The CDR3 DNA follows: TGTGCCAGCAGCTTAGCGCCGGGGGATCAGCCCCAGCATTTT.